These T cell receptor beta chains were read from a single sample in a study of radiotherapy plus CTLA-4 blockade in lung cancer. Sequencing was performed with immunoSEQ multiplex PCR; in TCRdb, only in-frame clones are kept and a portion is missing. The sample has some 30,000 clones, 65% to 80% seen once. The sequencing used peripheral blood, collected from a patient treated with radiotherapy plus ipilimumab. All receptors come from a human donor with non-small cell lung cancer who had stable disease on radiotherapy plus ipilimumab. Both conserved end residues are part of each CDR3. A D gene is named only where the DNA matches it firmly. Size values are once, few and many counts, or a class for expanded clones, and some rows have none.

>14|.|TRBV7-2|.|TRBJ1-2
CASSLGQDNYGYTF
TGTGCCAGCAGCTTAGGACAGGATAACTATGGCTACACCTTC
>14|few|TRBV5-8|.|TRBJ1-6
CASRPAGSNSPLHF
TGTGCCAGCAGACCAGCAGGGAGCAATTCACCCCTCCACTTT
>13|.|TRBV6-9|TRBD2|TRBJ2-5
CASSGGAQETQYF
TGTGCCAGCAGCGGGGGGGCCCAAGAGACCCAGTACTTC
>14|once|TRBV6-5|.|TRBJ1-3
CASSYGASGNTIYF
TGTGCCAGCAGTTACGGGGCCTCTGGAAACACCATATATTTT
>12|few|TRBV19|.|TRBJ1-6
CASSWLGSPLHF
TGTGCCAGTAGTTGGTTAGGTTCACCCCTCCACTTT
>13|.|TRBV27|.|TRBJ2-7
CASSPGFLYEQYF
TGTGCCAGCAGCCCAGGGTTCCTCTACGAGCAGTACTTC
>17|.|TRBV13|TRBD2|TRBJ2-1
CASSFRPGLAAYNEQFF
TGTGCCAGCAGCTTCCGACCGGGACTAGCGGCCTACAATGAGCAGTTCTTC
>15|.|TRBV19|TRBD1|TRBJ1-1
CASSMDRGLNTEAFF
TGTGCCAGTAGTATGGACAGGGGATTGAACACTGAAGCTTTCTTT
>16|.|TRBV13|TRBD1|TRBJ2-5
CASSSRDRGRQETQYF
TGTGCCAGCAGTTCCCGGGACAGGGGGCGTCAAGAGACCCAGTACTTC
>16|.|TRBV19|TRBD1|TRBJ2-3
CASNFQGAPSTDTQYF
TGTGCCAGTAACTTCCAGGGGGCCCCTAGCACAGATACGCAGTATTTT
>14|.|TRBV4-1|TRBD1|TRBJ2-4
CASSQPGQGNIQYF
TGCGCCAGCAGCCAACCGGGACAGGGAAACATTCAGTACTTC
>12|.|TRBV29-1|TRBD2|TRBJ2-1
CSVAGLAGGEFF
TGCAGCGTTGCTGGACTAGCGGGGGGGGAGTTCTTC
>15|.|TRBV5-1|TRBD2|TRBJ2-5
CASSRGTSGEETQYF
TGCGCCAGCAGCCGGGGGACTAGCGGGGAAGAGACCCAGTACTTC
>14|.|TRBV30|.|TRBJ1-5
CAWSGGGSNQPQHF
TGTGCCTGGAGTGGAGGGGGGAGCAATCAGCCCCAGCATTTT
>13|.|TRBV6-6|.|TRBJ1-6
CASSPNGFSPLHF
TGTGCCAGCAGCCCCAACGGGTTTTCACCCCTCCACTTT
>17|.|TRBV6-1|.|TRBJ1-5
CASSEGYGTAQNQPQHF
TGTGCCAGCAGTGAAGGGTATGGGACCGCGCAAAATCAGCCCCAGCATTTT
>19|.|TRBV19|.|TRBJ2-6
CASSVLRDWGESGANVLTF
TGTGCCAGTAGTGTCCTCCGGGACTGGGGGGAGTCTGGGGCCAACGTCCTGACTTTC
>16|.|TRBV9|.|TRBJ2-2
CASSATPVQGTGELFF
TGTGCCAGCAGCGCGACGCCCGTACAGGGAACCGGGGAGCTGTTTTTT
>14|.|TRBV7-9|.|TRBJ1-2
CASSLNWQDSGYTF
TGTGCCAGCAGCTTAAACTGGCAGGACAGTGGCTACACCTTC
>15|.|TRBV7-9|TRBD1|TRBJ1-2
CASSPPGQGLYGYTF
TGTGCCAGCAGCCCCCCGGGACAGGGATTATACGGCTACACCTTC
>15|few|TRBV11-2|TRBD1|TRBJ1-2
CASSLAGAGGIGYTF
TGTGCCAGCAGCTTAGCAGGGGCAGGGGGTATTGGCTACACCTTC
>17|.|TRBV7-8|TRBD1|TRBJ1-1
CASSSAPIQGLGAEAFF
TGTGCCAGCAGCTCCGCCCCGATACAGGGGTTAGGAGCTGAAGCTTTCTTT
>14|.|TRBV27|.|TRBJ2-7
CASSLSRGGDEQYF
TGTGCCAGCAGTTTATCGAGGGGTGGCGACGAGCAGTACTTC
>13|.|TRBV2|TRBD1|TRBJ1-1
CASSVRGDTEAFF
TGTGCCAGCAGTGTCAGGGGGGACACTGAAGCTTTCTTT
>12|.|TRBV5-4|TRBD1|TRBJ2-1
CASSMGTGYQFF
TGTGCCAGCAGCATGGGGACAGGGTATCAGTTCTTC
>14|.|TRBV6-1|.|TRBJ1-1
CASSEFETYTEAFF
TGTGCCAGCAGTGAATTTGAGACCTACACTGAAGCTTTCTTT
>15|once|TRBV7-9|.|TRBJ1-6
CASSLYGQNNSPLHF
TGTGCCAGCAGCTTATACGGACAGAATAATTCACCCCTCCACTTT
>15|few|TRBV6-5|TRBD2|TRBJ2-3
CASRGLAGGTDTQYF
TGTGCCAGCAGGGGACTAGCGGGGGGCACAGATACGCAGTATTTT
>13|few|TRBV6-1|.|TRBJ2-7
CASSPGQLGEQYF
TGTGCCAGCAGTCCTGGACAGCTTGGCGAGCAGTACTTC
>14|.|TRBV9|.|TRBJ2-1
CASSVIPSYNEQFF
TGTGCCAGCAGCGTAATACCCTCCTACAATGAGCAGTTCTTC
>14|.|TRBV7-8|TRBD1|TRBJ2-7
CASSSTGNAYEQYF
TGTGCCAGCAGCTCGACAGGGAATGCCTACGAGCAGTACTTC
>14|.|TRBV6-1|.|TRBJ1-5
CASSEMSGSQPQHF
TGTGCCAGCAGTGAGATGTCAGGGAGCCAGCCCCAGCATTTT
>14|.|TRBV11-2|.|TRBJ2-1
CASSPGAAYNEQFF
TGTGCCAGCAGCCCCGGGGCCGCTTACAATGAGCAGTTCTTC
>13|.|TRBV19|.|TRBJ1-2
CASRAVGVDGYTF
TGTGCCAGTAGGGCAGTGGGGGTGGATGGCTACACCTTC
>15|.|TRBV10-2|.|TRBJ2-2
CATQLRDANTGELFF
TGCGCCACCCAACTCCGGGACGCGAACACCGGGGAGCTGTTTTTT
>19|.|TRBV13|.|TRBJ2-2
CASSTPPLTGTSNTGELFF
TGTGCCAGCAGCACACCCCCTCTGACAGGGACTTCGAACACCGGGGAGCTGTTTTTT
>15|.|TRBV7-9|.|TRBJ2-3
CASSYVLSSTDTQYF
TGTGCCAGCAGTTATGTTCTCTCTAGCACAGATACGCAGTATTTT
>18|.|TRBV27|.|TRBJ1-6
CASSPPRTASSYNSPLHF
TGTGCCAGCAGTCCCCCCCGGACGGCGAGCTCCTATAATTCACCCCTCCACTTT
>13|.|TRBV2|.|TRBJ1-6
CASSEDGEGQRHF
TGTGCCAGCAGTGAAGACGGGGAGGGGCAACGCCACTTT
>15|.|TRBV7-2|.|TRBJ1-6
CASSHEWGDNSPLHF
TGTGCCAGCAGCCACGAATGGGGGGACAATTCACCCCTCCACTTT
>13|.|TRBV5-1|.|TRBJ1-2
CASSLADQGNYTF
TGCGCCAGCAGCTTGGCCGATCAAGGGAACTACACCTTC
>15|.|TRBV7-2|TRBD1|TRBJ1-6
CASSPQGTGVSPLHF
TGTGCCAGCAGCCCTCAAGGCACAGGGGTAAGTCCCCTCCACTTT
>15|.|TRBV5-1|TRBD1|TRBJ1-5
CASSPSQGANQPQHF
TGCGCCAGCAGCCCGTCTCAGGGGGCCAATCAGCCCCAGCATTTT
>14|.|TRBV7-2|.|TRBJ1-4
CASSPSWAGEKLFF
TGTGCCAGCAGCCCTTCTTGGGCGGGAGAAAAACTGTTTTTT
>11|.|TRBV6-5|.|TRBJ1-1
CASRRATEAFF
TGTGCCAGCAGGAGGGCTACTGAAGCTTTCTTT
>16|.|TRBV28|.|TRBJ1-3
CASSSQGYGAGNTIYF
TGTGCCAGCAGTTCGCAGGGGTACGGCGCTGGAAACACCATATATTTT
>18|.|TRBV13|.|TRBJ1-3
CASSSYPGPTSSGNTIYF
TGTGCCAGCAGCTCCTATCCGGGACCGACTAGCTCTGGAAACACCATATATTTT